This is a list of T cell receptor beta chains from one sample in a study of OX40 agonist ivuxolimab in advanced cancers. The method was immunoSEQ multiplex PCR; TCRdb's version includes in-frame clones alone and lacks a portion of them. The sample has around 100,000 clones, approximately 89% seen once; the top ten hold about 0.51%. The sequences come from CD4+ or CD8+ T cells sorted from blood, collected in a trial of the OX40 agonist ivuxolimab. These receptors were taken from an adult with an advanced solid tumor such as melanoma, head and neck, liver or kidney cancer. Both conserved end residues are part of each CDR3. A D gene is named only where the DNA matches it firmly. Clone size appears in some rows only: once, few, many, or a class for an expanded clone.

D gene	V gene	clone size	J gene	CDR3 protein	CDR3 DNA
TRBD2	TRBV19	-	TRBJ2-3	CASSDLAGAVDTQYF	TGTGCCAGTAGTGACCTAGCGGGAGCGGTAGATACGCAGTATTTT
-	TRBV14	-	TRBJ2-2	CASSAYANTGELFF	TGTGCCAGCAGCGCCTACGCGAACACCGGGGAGCTGTTTTTT
-	TRBV6-1	-	TRBJ1-1	CASSDEFVTSEAFF	TGTGCCAGCAGTGATGAGTTTGTGACCTCTGAAGCTTTCTTT
TRBD2	TRBV11-2	-	TRBJ2-7	CASSPPPWVAGEHEQYF	TGTGCCAGCAGCCCTCCTCCCTGGGTAGCGGGAGAACACGAGCAGTACTTC
TRBD2	TRBV9	once	TRBJ2-1	CASSVRDYSYNEQFF	TGTGCCAGCAGCGTCAGGGACTACTCCTACAATGAGCAGTTCTTC
-	TRBV10-3	-	TRBJ1-1	CAIRGGGNTEAFF	TGTGCCATCAGGGGCGGGGGGAACACTGAAGCTTTCTTT
-	TRBV7-3	few	TRBJ1-1	CASSLQGDTEAFF	TGTGCCAGCAGCTTGCAGGGTGACACTGAAGCTTTCTTT
TRBD1	TRBV5-5	-	TRBJ1-2	CASSLTGVSGYTF	TGTGCCAGCAGTCTTACAGGGGTCTCCGGCTACACCTTC
-	TRBV11-2	-	TRBJ2-7	CASSLGTSRAYEQYF	TGTGCCAGCAGCTTAGGGACTTCTCGAGCCTACGAGCAGTACTTC
-	TRBV4-3	-	TRBJ2-1	CASSPSRTYSPYNEQFF	TGCGCCAGCAGCCCTTCGAGGACTTACAGCCCCTACAATGAGCAGTTCTTC
-	TRBV7-2	few	TRBJ1-2	CASSTRTGGYTF	TGTGCCAGCAGCACCCGGACGGGTGGCTACACCTTC
-	TRBV4-1	-	TRBJ1-1	CASSQETRQGTEAFF	TGCGCCAGCAGCCAGGAAACAAGGCAAGGGACTGAAGCTTTCTTT
-	TRBV10-1	-	TRBJ2-7	CASRRDRPYEQYF	TGCGCCAGCCGCCGGGACCGCCCCTACGAGCAGTACTTC
-	TRBV7-9	-	TRBJ1-3	CASSLGGSGNTIYF	TGTGCCAGCAGCCTGGGGGGGTCTGGAAACACCATATATTTT
-	TRBV28	-	TRBJ1-2	CASSRTGIYGYTF	TGTGCCAGCAGTCGAACAGGGATCTATGGCTACACCTTC
-	TRBV7-2	-	TRBJ2-1	CASSLRRAASEQFF	TGTGCCAGCAGCTTACGGCGGGCCGCCTCTGAGCAGTTCTTC
-	TRBV28	-	TRBJ1-2	CASSLEQGGYGYTF	TGTGCCAGCAGTTTGGAGCAGGGCGGCTATGGCTACACCTTC
TRBD1	TRBV5-4	-	TRBJ1-2	CASSFRDRGYGYTF	TGTGCCAGCAGCTTCCGGGACAGGGGGTATGGCTACACCTTC
-	TRBV27	-	TRBJ2-7	CASSLISRGTFYEQYF	TGTGCCAGCAGTTTAATTTCACGGGGTACATTCTACGAGCAGTACTTC
TRBD1	TRBV5-1	-	TRBJ2-1	CASSTTGFTYNEQFF	TGCGCCAGCAGCACGACAGGGTTTACCTACAATGAGCAGTTCTTC
-	TRBV5-1	-	TRBJ1-1	CASSSPTTEYEAFF	TGCGCCAGCAGCTCCCCTACAACAGAATATGAAGCTTTCTTT
TRBD1	TRBV29-1	-	TRBJ2-5	CSVTGGGGGETQYF	TGCAGCGTCACAGGGGGTGGAGGGGGAGAGACCCAGTACTTC
TRBD2	TRBV4-1	-	TRBJ2-5	CASSTGRVGETQYF	TGCGCCAGCAGCACCGGGAGGGTGGGGGAGACCCAGTACTTC
-	TRBV30	-	TRBJ1-6	CAWSVGAARGSPLHF	TGTGCCTGGAGTGTAGGAGCAGCTAGGGGTTCACCCCTCCACTTT
TRBD2	TRBV9	-	TRBJ2-3	CASSVGLAGGGIDTQYF	TGTGCCAGCAGCGTAGGGCTAGCGGGAGGGGGAATAGATACGCAGTATTTT
-	TRBV18	-	TRBJ1-1	CASAQPGGNTEAFF	TGTGCCAGCGCCCAACCCGGTGGGAACACTGAAGCTTTCTTT
-	TRBV15	-	TRBJ1-1	CATSRVRPTDPRLMNTEAFF	TGTGCCACCAGCAGAGTACGACCGACCGATCCTCGCCTTATGAACACTGAAGCTTTCTTT
TRBD1	TRBV10-1	-	TRBJ2-2	CASSTGRQGATGELFF	TGCGCCAGCAGCACCGGACGACAGGGGGCCACCGGGGAGCTGTTTTTT
-	TRBV28	-	TRBJ1-4	CASSLGGRGEKLFF	TGTGCCAGCAGTTTGGGGGGGAGAGGGGAAAAACTGTTTTTT
-	TRBV30	-	TRBJ2-7	CAWSEYREGEQYF	TGTGCCTGGAGTGAGTACAGGGAAGGCGAGCAGTACTTC
-	TRBV6-6	few	TRBJ2-7	CASSHGPYEQYF	TGTGCCAGCAGCCACGGGCCCTACGAGCAGTACTTC
-	TRBV11-2	-	TRBJ2-7	CASSFANYEQYF	TGTGCCAGCAGCTTCGCCAACTACGAGCAGTACTTC
TRBD2	TRBV28	-	TRBJ2-1	CASSQATSGSYNEQFF	TGTGCCAGCAGCCAAGCGACTAGCGGGAGTTACAATGAGCAGTTCTTC
-	TRBV25-1	-	TRBJ2-2	CASTLTGTKNTGELFF	TGTGCCAGCACTCTCACCGGGACAAAGAACACCGGGGAGCTGTTTTTT
TRBD1	TRBV28	-	TRBJ1-5	CASKKDRGRNQPQHF	TGTGCCAGCAAGAAGGACAGGGGAAGAAATCAGCCCCAGCATTTT
-	TRBV27	-	TRBJ2-7	CASKQLSRESNEQYF	TGTGCCAGCAAACAATTATCCCGGGAGTCCAACGAGCAGTACTTC
-	TRBV19	-	TRBJ1-5	CASSIQGRGSNQPQHF	TGTGCCAGTAGTATCCAGGGGAGGGGGAGCAATCAGCCCCAGCATTTT
-	TRBV30	-	TRBJ1-2	CAWHPYQGGAPGSNYGYTF	TGTGCCTGGCACCCCTACCAGGGAGGGGCGCCCGGGTCCAACTATGGCTACACCTTC
TRBD2	TRBV28	-	TRBJ2-5	CASSLDGRESETQYF	TGTGCCAGCAGTTTAGATGGGCGGGAGAGTGAGACCCAGTACTTC
-	TRBV7-2	-	TRBJ1-1	CASSLGGRRNTEAFF	TGTGCCAGCAGCTTAGGGGGGAGGCGGAACACTGAAGCTTTCTTT
TRBD2	TRBV5-1	-	TRBJ2-3	CASSLVLAGVDTQYF	TGCGCCAGCAGCTTGGTACTAGCGGGAGTCGATACGCAGTATTTT
-	TRBV7-8	-	TRBJ2-7	CASSLYAPGGPPSYEQYF	TGTGCCAGCAGCTTATATGCCCCCGGGGGGCCCCCTTCCTACGAGCAGTACTTC